This TCR beta chain was sequenced in a study of OX40 agonist ivuxolimab in advanced cancers. With regard to the full study: Ivuxolimab, which targeted the costimulatory receptor OX40 (CD134), was an agonistic, fully human IgG2 monoclonal antibody. Intravenous ivuxolimab was administered to patients every 2 weeks at six dose levels: 0.01, 0.1, 0.3, 1.5, 3 and 10 mg/kg. Of the 50 to 55 patients in dose escalation, about 19 had hepatocellular carcinoma, roughly 15 had melanoma, 9 had renal cell carcinoma and 9 had head and neck cancer. In the dose-escalation cohort, 82.7% of patients were male, and the mean age was approximately 64 years, with a range of roughly 20 to 79. Prior anti-PD-1, anti-PD-L1 or anti-CTLA-4 therapy was permitted, and approximately 40% of dose-escalation patients had received checkpoint inhibitors. Three dose-escalation patients achieved partial responses, one with hepatocellular carcinoma and two with cutaneous melanoma. The purpose of peripheral TCRbeta sequencing was to test whether ivuxolimab changed TCR sequence diversity and led to clonal T-cell expansion. The paper covers the monotherapy dose-escalation part of the phase I ivuxolimab trial, which included N of about 50 patients. General findings and caveats noted by the study authors: In partial responders in the 0.1-3.0 mg/kg groups, normalized peripheral clonal expansion was found to be among the lowest, especially among CD8+ T cells. After ivuxolimab, more expanded clones were found on average in CD8+ T cells than in CD4+ T cells. Low levels of normalized T-cell clonal expansion were also shown by some nonresponding patients. At doses of 0.1 to 3.0 mg/kg, clonal expansion of both CD4+ and CD8+ T cells in blood was seen between baseline and week 6. Antigen specificity was not determined for the clonally expanded peripheral T cells.

Spanning cysteine to phenylalanine, the CDR3 consists of 14 amino acids. The only DNA kept is the CDR3, 42 bases in frame from the first base. V gives up 6 bases and J gives up 2 bases, and the segment between their germline ends measures 13 bases. CDR1 and CDR2, per the germline V gene, are MDHEN and SYDVKM. The trial excluded patients who had a history of autoimmune disease or were on systemic immunosuppression. In every dose cohort, peripheral blood was drawn for TCR sequencing at baseline, cycle 4 day 1, and cycle 7 day 1. The samples were drawn from a first-in-human, open-label, multicenter phase I dose-escalation trial of ivuxolimab. Adults with locally advanced or metastatic head and neck squamous cell, hepatocellular, melanoma or renal cell carcinoma were enrolled in the trial. Before TCR sequencing, CD4+ and CD8+ T cells were separately sorted from peripheral blood. For sequencing of the TCRbeta CDR3 region, genomic DNA was extracted from the sorted cells. TCRbeta CDR3 regions were sequenced using the immunoSEQ Assay. Not all clones reach the TCRdb copy of this immuneACCESS table, which keeps in-frame sequences only. Checked studies attribute under half of the gap to unresolved V genes and leave the rest unexplained. For this sample there are more than 65,000 clones; approximately 91% appear just once. The ten largest clones capture 0.25% to 0.3% of the sample.

In regard to this clone: Its target antigen remains unknown. No much larger clone is present one base from it, and per-base qualities are unavailable.

The chain uses TRBV28 and TRBJ2-5; a tentative D call is TRBD1 (6 bases match). The sequencing used CD4+ or CD8+ T cells sorted from blood, collected in a trial of the OX40 agonist ivuxolimab. This receptor was taken from an adult with an advanced solid tumor such as melanoma, head and neck, liver or kidney cancer. The sequenced DNA is TGTGCCAGCAGCCGACAGGACATTCAAGAGACCCAGTACTTC. The translation is CASSRQDIQETQYF.